This T cell receptor beta chain emerged from a study of T cell responses to AZD1222 COVID-19 vaccine. In the study overall: Samples with a second dose at about 4 or about 12 weeks were pooled together.

Produced via immunoSEQ multiplex PCR; TCRdb's table is partial and in-frame only. This table has about 150,000 clones, roughly nine tenths appearing once. Study outcomes and limitations: Clonal diversity was possibly underestimated, and white British individuals and females predominated among donors.

Of note for this clone: Its matching antigen is unknown.

The V and J ends lost 0 bases and 4 bases respectively, with 12 bases between them. CDR3 size: 15 residues. The germline V gene has CDR1 LGHDT and CDR2 YNNKEL (reference sequence). The input for sequencing was peripheral blood, taken on day 0 of AZD1222 vaccination. The gene calls are TRBV3-1 (or the pseudogene TRBV3-2) and TRBJ1-1; D unclear. The origin of this receptor is an adult in good health. The CDR3 reads CASSQDFQAGTEAFF. The DNA for the CDR3 is TGTGCCAGCAGCCAAGATTTTCAGGCGGGCACTGAAGCTTTCTTT.